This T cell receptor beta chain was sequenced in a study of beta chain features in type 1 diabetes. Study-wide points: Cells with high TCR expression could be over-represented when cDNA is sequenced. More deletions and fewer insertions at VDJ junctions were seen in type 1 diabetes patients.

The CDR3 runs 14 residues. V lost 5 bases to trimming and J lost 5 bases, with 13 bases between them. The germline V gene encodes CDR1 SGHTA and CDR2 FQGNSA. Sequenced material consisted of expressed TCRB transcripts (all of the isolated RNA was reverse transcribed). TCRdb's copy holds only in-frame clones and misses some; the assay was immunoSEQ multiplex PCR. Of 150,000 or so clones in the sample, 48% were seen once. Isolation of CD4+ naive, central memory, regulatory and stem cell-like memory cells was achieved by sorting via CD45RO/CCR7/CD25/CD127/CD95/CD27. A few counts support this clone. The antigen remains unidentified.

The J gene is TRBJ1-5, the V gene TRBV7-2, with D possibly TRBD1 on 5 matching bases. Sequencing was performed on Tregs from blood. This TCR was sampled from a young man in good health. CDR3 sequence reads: CASSVPGDYQPQHF. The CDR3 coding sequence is TGTGCCAGCAGCGTACCCGGGGACTATCAGCCCCAGCATTTT.